The following is a TCR beta chain sequence with its context. These data come from a study of blood T cell repertoires in COVID-19. The germline V gene encodes CDR1 MNHEY and CDR2 SVGAGI. Trimming pared 0 bases from V and 5 bases from J, leaving 13 bases between. This CDR3 contains 15 residues. Only in-frame clones appear in the TCRdb table, and some are missing; sequencing was by immunoSEQ multiplex PCR. Of roughly 40,000 clones listed, over 80% are singletons. Sequenced material: peripheral blood. The V call is TRBV6-5, the J call TRBJ1-1, with a weak D call TRBD1 (5 bases). The clonotype was recovered from a woman between 70 and 85 years old with acute or convalescent COVID-19. CDR3 bases: TGTGCCAGCAGTTACTCGAGTGGGGCGAGGACTGAAGCTTTCTTT. It encodes CASSYSSGARTEAFF.